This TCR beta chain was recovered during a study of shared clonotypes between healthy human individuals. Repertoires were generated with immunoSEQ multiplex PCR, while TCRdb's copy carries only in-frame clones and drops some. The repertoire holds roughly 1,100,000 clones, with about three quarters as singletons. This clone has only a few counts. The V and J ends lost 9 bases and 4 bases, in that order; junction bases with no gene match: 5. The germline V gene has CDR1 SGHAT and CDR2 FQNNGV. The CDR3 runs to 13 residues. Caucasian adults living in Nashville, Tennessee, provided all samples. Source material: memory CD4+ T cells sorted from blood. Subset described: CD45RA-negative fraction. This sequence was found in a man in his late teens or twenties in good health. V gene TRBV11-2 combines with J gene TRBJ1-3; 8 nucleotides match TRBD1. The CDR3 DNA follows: TGTGCCAGTCAGGGGGCGCAGGGAAACACCATATATTTT. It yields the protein CASQGAQGNTIYF.